The 9 T cell receptor beta chains listed next were all sequenced from one sample in a study of T cells after yellow fever vaccination. TCRdb processed the 5' RACE reads anew with MiXCR; each CDR3 protein has one entry. Here the sample spans roughly 120,000 distinct CDR3 sequences, 8.4% being singletons. The sequenced sample was CD8+ T cells sorted from PBMCs, obtained 45 days after the yellow fever booster vaccination. These receptor sequences come from a man aged 30-40 years who received the YFV17D yellow fever vaccine.

This chain connects TRBV19 to TRBJ2-2; D remains ambiguous. This CDR3 is built from 13 residues. Germline V lookup: CDR1 LNHDA, CDR2 SQIVND (reference sequence). V was cut by 5 bases and J by 7 bases, with 11 bases left in between. The CDR3 DNA sequence: TGTGCCAGTAGTGCCTGGCCCGGCGGGGAGCTGTTTTTT. It encodes CASSAWPGGELFF.

At least ten counts were recorded for this clonotype. The J gene is TRBJ1-6, the V gene TRBV6-5; 7 nucleotides align to TRBD1. After removal of 5 bases from V and 7 bases from J, the junction contained 8 bases not matched to a gene. Germline V gene lookup returns CDR1 MNHEY and CDR2 SVGAGI. The CDR3 runs 15 residues. The CDR3 is CASSRTGPWNSPLHF. The CDR3 nucleotides are TGTGCCAGCAGTCGGACAGGTCCTTGGAATTCACCCCTCCACTTT.

The CDR3 reads CASSSDQSSYEQYF. DNA for the CDR3: TGTGCCAGCAGCTCGGACCAAAGCTCCTACGAGCAGTACTTC. The V gene is TRBV7-8, the J gene TRBJ2-7; unclear D gene. This CDR3 has 14 amino acids. V lost 4 bases, J lost 0 bases, and 10 bases lay in between. In germline, CDR1 is SGHVS, CDR2 FQNEAQ.

This clonotype was detected many times. The chain carries TRBV11-2 and TRBJ2-1; possible D gene TRBD2, 7 bases. Trimming shortened V by 8 bases and J by 6 bases, and 17 bases separated the two germline ends. This CDR3 is 14 amino acids long. Per the germline V gene, CDR1 is SGHAT and CDR2 is FQNNGV. CDR3 sequence: CASSTLRGGNEQFF. The CDR3 region has the DNA TGTGCCAGCTCTACTCTGAGGGGGGGCAATGAGCAGTTCTTC.

This clonotype appeared a few times. The chain combines TRBV29-1 with TRBJ1-2; D might be TRBD1 (6 bases). Trimming removed 0 bases at V and 5 bases at J, with 13 bases between. This CDR3 has 14 residues. Germline V gives CDR1 SQVTM, CDR2 ANQGSEA. In nucleotides, the CDR3 is TGCAGCGTTGAAGATCGGGGGCAGGGTTATGGCTACACCTTC. It encodes CSVEDRGQGYGYTF.

This clonotype was seen many times. This chain connects TRBV14 to TRBJ1-6, with 9 bases fitting TRBD1. Looked up from germline, CDR1 is SGHDN and CDR2 is FVKESK. The CDR3 loop spans 16 amino acids. J lost 6 bases, V lost 3 bases, and 6 bases had no gene match. CDR3: CASSHPGGQGNSPLHF. The CDR3 DNA is TGTGCCAGCAGCCACCCCGGGGGACAGGGTAATTCACCCCTCCACTTT.

This clonotype was observed many times. The chain couples TRBV24-1 to TRBJ2-3; TRBD1 agrees at 7 bases. CDR3 length: 15 residues. Germline loops: CDR1 KGHDR, CDR2 SFDVKD. The V and J ends lost 4 bases and 0 bases, in that order; junction bases with no gene match: 3. DNA for the CDR3: TGTGCCACCAGTGACCCAGGGGGAAGCACAGATACGCAGTATTTT. Encoded protein: CATSDPGGSTDTQYF.

As for this clonotype: Being one base from a much bigger clone, this may be a read error. The chain combines TRBV7-6 with TRBJ1-1; D perhaps matches TRBD1 (6 bases). CDR1 SGHVS and CDR2 FNYEAQ come from the germline V gene. This CDR3 is 17 amino acids long. Trimming removed 3 bases from V and 2 bases from J, with 19 bases in between. This CDR3 is CASSFPLTGHPNTEAFF. As DNA, the CDR3 is TGTGCCAGCAGCTTTCCCCTAACAGGGCATCCAAACACTGAAGCTTTCTTT.

In this sample, this clonotype turned up many times. The chain employs TRBV6-2 or TRBV6-3 and TRBJ2-2; D not certain. CDR3 length: 12 residues. Trimming took 5 bases from V and 2 from J, leaving 3 bases between them. Germline V gene lookup returns CDR1 MNHEY and CDR2 SVGEGT. The CDR3 loop is CASSINTGELFF. For the CDR3, the DNA is TGTGCCAGCAGTATCAACACCGGGGAGCTGTTTTTT.